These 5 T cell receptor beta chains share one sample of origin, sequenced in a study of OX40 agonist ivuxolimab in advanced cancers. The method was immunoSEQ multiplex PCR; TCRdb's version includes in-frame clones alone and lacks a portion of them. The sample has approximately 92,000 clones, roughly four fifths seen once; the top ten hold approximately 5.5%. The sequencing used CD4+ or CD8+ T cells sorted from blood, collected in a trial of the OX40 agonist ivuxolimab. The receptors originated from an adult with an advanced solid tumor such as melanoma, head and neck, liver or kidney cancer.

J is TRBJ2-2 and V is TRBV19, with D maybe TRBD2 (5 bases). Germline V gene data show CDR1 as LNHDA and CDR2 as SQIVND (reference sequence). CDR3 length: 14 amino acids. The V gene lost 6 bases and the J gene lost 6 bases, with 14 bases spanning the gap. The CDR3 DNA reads TGTGCCAGTAGCTGGGGAGAGGGTTCCGGGGAGCTGTTTTTT. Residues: CASSWGEGSGELFF.

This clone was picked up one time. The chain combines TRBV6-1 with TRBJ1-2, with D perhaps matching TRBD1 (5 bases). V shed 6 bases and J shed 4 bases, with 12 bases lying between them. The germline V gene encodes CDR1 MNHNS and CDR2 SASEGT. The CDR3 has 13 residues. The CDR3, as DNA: TGTGCCAGCAGGCCGGGACCTAGCTATGGCTACACCTTC. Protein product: CASRPGPSYGYTF.

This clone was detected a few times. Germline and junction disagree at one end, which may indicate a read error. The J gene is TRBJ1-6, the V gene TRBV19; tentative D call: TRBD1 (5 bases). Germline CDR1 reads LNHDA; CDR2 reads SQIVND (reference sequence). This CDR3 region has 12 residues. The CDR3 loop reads CASSLDRAALHF. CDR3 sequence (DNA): TGTGCCAGTAGTCTAGACAGAGCCGCCCTCCACTTT.

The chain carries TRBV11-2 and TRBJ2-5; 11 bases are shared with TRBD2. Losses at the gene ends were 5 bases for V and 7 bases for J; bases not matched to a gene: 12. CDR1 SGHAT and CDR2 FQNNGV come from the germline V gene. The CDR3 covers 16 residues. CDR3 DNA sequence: TGTGCCAGCAGCCCCGGGATAGCGGGAGGGCGGGGGACCCAGTACTTC. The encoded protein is CASSPGIAGGRGTQYF. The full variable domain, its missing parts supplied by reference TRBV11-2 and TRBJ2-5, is EAGVAQSPRYKIIEKRQSVAFWCNPISGHATLYWYQQILGQGPKLLIQFQNNGVVDDSQLPKDRFSAERLKGVDSTLKIQPAKLEDSAVYLCASSPGIAGGRGTQYFGPGTRLLVL.

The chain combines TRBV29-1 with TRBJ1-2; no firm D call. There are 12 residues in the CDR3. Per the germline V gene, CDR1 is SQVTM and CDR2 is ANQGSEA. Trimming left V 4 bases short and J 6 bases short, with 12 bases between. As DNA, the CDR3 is TGCAGCGTTGGATCTGGGGTCCATGGCTACACCTTC. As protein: CSVGSGVHGYTF.